The 15 T cell receptor beta chains below were found in one sample sequenced in a study of Tregs in tolerant kidney transplant recipients. Mixed chimerism was transient after nonmyeloablative marrow transplants from related graft donors. Profiling relied on immunoSEQ multiplex PCR, and the TCRdb table lists in-frame clones only, not all of them. The table lists 45,000 or so clones, roughly 90% of them singletons. The material was CD8+ T cells from blood (PBMCs), obtained 12 months after the transplant. These receptors were taken from a human patient who received a combined kidney and bone marrow transplant. Some T cells may be transferred from the graft donor.

The CDR3 is CASSMTRFQETQYF. Here the CDR3 DNA reads TGTGCCAGTAGTATGACTAGATTCCAAGAGACCCAGTACTTC. The rearrangement links TRBV19 to TRBJ2-5; TRBD2 is a possible D gene (6 bases). Germline V gene sequence: CDR1 LNHDA, CDR2 SQIVND (reference sequence). With 3 bases removed from V and 1 base from J, the gap between germline ends came to 9 bases. The length of the CDR3 is 14 residues.

The table lists this clone with a few counts. The rearrangement joins TRBV6-4 to TRBJ2-3, with 8 bases identical to TRBD2. Trimming at V came to 6 bases and at J to 1 base, leaving 6 bases not matched to a gene. Per the germline V gene, CDR1 is MRHNA and CDR2 is SNTAGT. CDR3 length: 15 amino acids. The CDR3 nucleotides are TGTGCCAGCAGCCGCCTAGCGGGTGGCACAGATACGCAGTATTTT. Its translation: CASSRLAGGTDTQYF.

The gene calls are TRBV6-5 and TRBJ2-7; TRBD2 aligns across 11 bases. Germline lookup yields CDR1 MNHEY and CDR2 SVGAGI. The junction had 6 bases not matched to a gene; V was cut back by 7 bases and J by 4 bases. The CDR3 has 14 residues. The CDR3 protein is CASKLGTSGYEQYF. In DNA form, the CDR3 reads TGTGCCAGCAAACTCGGGACTAGCGGTTACGAGCAGTACTTC.

This rearrangement joins TRBV30 to TRBJ2-3, with a possible D match to TRBD2 (6 bases). CDR3 length: 14 amino acids. Germline V CDR1 and CDR2: GTSNPN, SVGIG (reference sequence). The ends were cut back, 4 bases at V and 0 bases at J, with 11 bases in the middle. The CDR3 here is CAWNRGVSTDTQYF. CDR3 DNA: TGTGCCTGGAACCGCGGGGTCAGCACAGATACGCAGTATTTT.

V is TRBV4-3 and J is TRBJ1-3; a possible D gene is TRBD1 (5 bases). Trimming shortened V by 2 bases and J by 4 bases, and 12 bases separated the two germline ends. CDR1 and CDR2 from the germline V gene are LGHNA and YSLEER. CDR3 size: 15 residues. CDR3 amino acids: CASSQFRVGGNTIYF. The CDR3 DNA is TGCGCCAGCAGCCAATTCAGGGTAGGGGGAAACACCATATATTTT.

This chain connects TRBV10-3 to TRBJ2-1; the match to TRBD1 covers 10 bases. The germline CDR1 and CDR2 sequences are ENHRY and SYGVKD. J gave up 5 bases and V 6 bases, and 10 bases lay outside the gene matches. The CDR3 is made up of 16 amino acids. The CDR3 loop reads CAISPEGQGYHNEQFF. CDR3 nucleotide sequence: TGTGCCATCAGCCCCGAGGGACAGGGGTACCACAATGAGCAGTTCTTC.

The chain uses TRBV27 and TRBJ2-2; the match to TRBD2 covers 9 bases. This CDR3 has 16 amino acids. Germline CDR1 and CDR2: MNHEY and SMNVEV (reference sequence). V shed 2 bases and J 8 bases; nucleotides not matched to a gene: 9. The CDR3 coding sequence is TGTGCCAGCAGTTTACAGCTAGCGGGGACCCGGGGGGAGCTGTTTTTT. It yields the protein CASSLQLAGTRGELFF.

The chain joins TRBV28 to TRBJ1-2; TRBD1 agrees at 7 bases. The germline V gene has CDR1 MDHEN and CDR2 SYDVKM. Losses at the gene ends were 4 bases for V and 8 bases for J; bases not matched to a gene: 10. This CDR3 comprises 14 residues. CDR3 sequence reads: CASSYPRQGTGYTF. DNA of the CDR3: TGTGCCAGCAGTTACCCTCGACAGGGTACCGGCTACACCTTC.

This chain uses TRBV7-6 with TRBJ1-1, with D possibly being TRBD1 (5 bases). The V and J ends lost 6 bases and 10 bases respectively, with 12 bases between them. In germline, CDR1 is SGHVS, CDR2 FNYEAQ. This CDR3 comprises 11 residues. In nucleotides, the CDR3 is TGTGCCAGCAGTGATACAGGCCGAGCTTTCTTT. Its translation is CASSDTGRAFF.

This clone was detected only once. J is TRBJ2-5 and V is TRBV27, with D perhaps matching TRBD2 (6 bases). Germline assignment: CDR1 MNHEY and CDR2 SMNVEV (reference sequence). This CDR3 has 11 residues. V was pared by 7 bases and J by 4 bases, with 7 bases between. CDR3 nucleotides: TGTGCCAGCACCGGGGGAGAGACCCAGTACTTC. Its translation is CASTGGETQYF.

V gene TRBV9 combines with J gene TRBJ2-5; 10 bases line up with TRBD2. V lost 4 bases to trimming and J lost 5 bases; unmatched junction nucleotides: 8. CDR3 length: 15 amino acids. Germline V CDR1 and CDR2: SGDLS, YYNGEE. This CDR3 is CASSLQRGGQETQYF. CDR3 sequence (DNA): TGTGCCAGCAGCCTCCAGCGGGGGGGCCAGGAGACCCAGTACTTC.

The chain couples TRBV30 to TRBJ2-7; 7 bases line up with TRBD1. Germline trimming cut 2 bases from V and 1 base from J; bases unmatched to any gene: 8. Germline V lookup: CDR1 GTSNPN, CDR2 SVGIG (reference sequence). The CDR3 covers 15 residues. In DNA form, the CDR3 reads TGTGCCTGGAGTCTAGCCGGGACAGAGTCCTACGAGCAGTACTTC. Its translation: CAWSLAGTESYEQYF.

The rearrangement uses TRBV23-1 and TRBJ2-2; weak D call: TRBD1 (5 bases). TRBV23-1 carries the ORF label, with uncertain function. The CDR3 is made up of 16 amino acids. V was pared by 7 bases and J by 2 bases, with 17 bases between. The CDR3: CASTNPRGANTGELFF. CDR3 nucleotides: TGCGCCAGCACCAACCCTAGGGGTGCTAACACCGGGGAGCTGTTTTTT.

The V and J genes are TRBV11-2 and TRBJ2-1; possibly TRBD1 for D (7 bases). The CDR3 is made up of 14 amino acids. Germline CDR1 reads SGHAT; CDR2 reads FQNNGV. The V end was cut by 3 bases, the J end by 8 bases, with 14 bases between. CDR3 sequence reads: CASSLYQGDYEQFF. In DNA form, the CDR3 reads TGTGCCAGCAGCTTGTATCAGGGGGACTATGAGCAGTTCTTC.

This chain joins TRBV9 and TRBJ2-7; weak D call: TRBD1 (5 bases). The V end was cut by 5 bases, the J end by 0 bases, with 12 bases between. CDR3 size: 14 residues. Germline loops: CDR1 SGDLS, CDR2 YYNGEE. Here the CDR3 reads CASSPGSSSYEQYF. Written as DNA, the CDR3 is TGTGCCAGCAGTCCAGGGTCGAGCTCCTACGAGCAGTACTTC.